This TCR beta chain was identified in a study of T cell repertoires in cytomegalovirus infection. At the level of the study: Well-studied HLA-B-restricted CMV epitopes were used in the study alongside recently identified HLA-C-restricted ones. Through public TCR beta signatures, both CMV infection and matching HLA type were indicated. Whole-study results and caveats: Ex vivo responses were dominated by HLA-C-restricted CMV-specific TCR beta clonotypes. Identification of carriers of CMV plus the relevant HLA was performed using cumulative public TCR beta family frequency.

The V gene's germline CDR1 is SEHNR and CDR2 FQNEAQ (reference sequence). The V and J ends lost 5 bases and 9 bases, in that order; junction bases with no gene match: 6. CDR3 size: 15 residues. TCRdb re-analysed the reads in MiXCR, keeping a single row per CDR3 protein. The data contain about 500,000 distinct CDR3 sequences, 30% to 40% of them seen just once; the ten biggest clones take up under 20%. This clonotype was found a few times. Antigen unknown. The specimen comprised cultured PBMCs, sampled from culture after CMV antigen stimulation. The TCR comes from a human donor in good health (CMV status not recorded). Some clones in this sample may be carry-over from other donors' samples. The chain has TRBV7-9 and TRBJ2-1; TRBD2 matches 14 bases. CDR3 nucleotides: TGTGCCAGCAGCCCGGGACTAGCGGGAGAGGCTGAGCAGTTCTTC. Translating it yields CASSPGLAGEAEQFF.